Below are 9 T cell receptor beta chains sequenced from a single sample in a study of siplizumab effects on memory and regulatory T cells. These receptors' targets are unknown. Assay used: immunoSEQ multiplex PCR; TCRdb lists only in-frame clones, some missing. Seen here are approximately 16,000 clones, approximately 45% observed once, and the top ten hold 7.8%. The mixed lymphocyte reaction cells were cocultured at 37°C for more than five days. Sequenced input: CFSE-low (dividing) CD4+ T cells sorted from an allogeneic mixed lymphocyte reaction. These receptors all stem from a human donor in good health; the cells came from an allogeneic mixed lymphocyte reaction. Some clones in this sample may be carry-over from other donors' samples.

A few counts support this clone. This rearrangement joins TRBV29-1 to TRBJ2-7; TRBD1 might be the D (6 bases). The ends were cut back, 2 bases at V and 3 bases at J, with 11 bases in the middle. The CDR3 length is 13 residues. The germline gives CDR1 SQVTM, CDR2 ANQGSEA. CDR3 nucleotides: TGCAGCGTTGAATCCCGGGACAACTACGAGCAGTACTTC. Encoded protein: CSVESRDNYEQYF.

This clone is a singleton in its sample. V gene TRBV10-3 combines with J gene TRBJ1-2; 7 positions match TRBD1. Germline lookup yields CDR1 ENHRY and CDR2 SYGVKD. The CDR3 spans 13 residues. J gave up 6 bases and V 6 bases, and 7 bases lay outside the gene matches. CDR3 sequence reads: CAIRPTGVDGYTF. As DNA, the CDR3 is TGTGCCATCAGACCCACAGGGGTTGATGGCTACACCTTC.

V and J are TRBV18 and TRBJ2-7; the D is unclear. The CDR3 is 15 residues long. Germline V CDR1 and CDR2: KGHSH, LQKENI. Trimming cost V 6 bases and J 4 bases, with 19 bases left between them. CDR3 in amino acids: CASSGSLPSEYEQYF. DNA for the CDR3: TGTGCCAGCTCGGGAAGTCTTCCCTCGGAATACGAGCAGTACTTC.

The chain has TRBV29-1 and TRBJ1-2; 7 nucleotides align to TRBD1. Trimming at V came to 6 bases and at J to 2 bases, leaving 3 bases not matched to a gene. This CDR3 contains 12 residues. Germline V gene data show CDR1 as SQVTM and CDR2 as ANQGSEA. The CDR3 DNA reads TGCAGCGTCGCACAGGGGAACTATGGCTACACCTTC. This translates into CSVAQGNYGYTF.

The V call is TRBV27, the J call TRBJ2-3, with 10 nucleotides matching TRBD2. The junction had 14 bases not matched to a gene; V was cut back by 2 bases and J by 6 bases. This CDR3 has 18 residues. Germline V gene data show CDR1 as MNHEY and CDR2 as SMNVEV (reference sequence). CDR3 in amino acids: CASSLRWPSGSPRDTQYF. In nucleotides, the CDR3 is TGTGCCAGCAGTTTAAGGTGGCCTAGCGGGAGTCCTAGGGATACGCAGTATTTT.

A few counts support this clone. The J gene is TRBJ1-1, the V gene TRBV10-1; D unclear. Trimming pared 4 bases from V and 1 base from J, leaving 7 bases between. In germline, CDR1 is WNHNN, CDR2 SYGVQD (reference sequence). The CDR3 is made up of 13 amino acids. CDR3 bases: TGCGCCAGCAGTGCCATCAAGAACACTGAAGCTTTCTTT. It encodes CASSAIKNTEAFF.

The genes are TRBV25-1 and TRBJ2-7; D is ambiguous. Looked up from germline, CDR1 is MGHDK and CDR2 is SYGVNS. Trimming cost V 4 bases and J 7 bases, with 8 bases left between them. This CDR3 has 11 amino acids. CDR3 loop: CASSGAVEQYF. The DNA of the CDR3 is TGTGCCAGCAGTGGGGCAGTAGAGCAGTACTTC.

The chain links TRBV6-7 to TRBJ2-7, with 8 positions matching TRBD1. TRBV6-7 is flagged as an ORF with uncertain function. Losses at the gene ends were 0 bases for V and 2 bases for J; bases not matched to a gene: 6. The CDR3 covers 16 residues. The CDR3 coding sequence is TGTGCCAGCAGTTACTCTCGGGACAGGAGAACCTACGAGCAGTACTTC. Translating it yields CASSYSRDRRTYEQYF.

This clone turned up a few times. J is TRBJ1-4 and V is TRBV30, with D maybe TRBD1 (6 bases). V lost 8 bases, J lost 8 bases, and 15 bases lay in between. CDR1 GTSNPN and CDR2 SVGIG come from the germline V gene (reference sequence). CDR3 length: 12 residues. CDR3 in DNA: TGTGCCGGGCAGGGGTGGAAAGAAAAACTGTTTTTT. Its protein is CAGQGWKEKLFF.